This is a list of T cell receptor beta chains from one sample in a study of OX40 agonist ivuxolimab in advanced cancers. Some clones are missing from TCRdb's copy, which holds only in-frame ones; the method was immunoSEQ multiplex PCR. This sample has tens of thousands of clones, with roughly 81% found just once. The material sequenced was CD4+ or CD8+ T cells sorted from blood, taken in a trial of the OX40 agonist ivuxolimab. The receptors were gathered from an adult with an advanced solid tumor such as melanoma, head and neck, liver or kidney cancer. Each CDR3 is given with its conserved first and last residue. The order of the fields is V gene, clone size, D gene, J gene, CDR3 protein, CDR3 DNA. A D gene is named only where the DNA matches it firmly. Expanded clones are given a class, and other clones once, few, many or no size at all.

V gene: TRBV6-1
clone size: -
D gene: -
J gene: TRBJ1-1
CDR3 protein: CASSEGPMNTEAFF
CDR3 DNA: TGTGCCAGCAGTGAGGGACCTATGAACACTGAAGCTTTCTTT

V gene: TRBV6-5
clone size: few
D gene: -
J gene: TRBJ1-1
CDR3 protein: CASIGNTEAFF
CDR3 DNA: TGTGCCAGCATAGGCAACACTGAAGCTTTCTTT

V gene: TRBV27
clone size: few
D gene: -
J gene: TRBJ2-5
CDR3 protein: CASSFRGREETQYF
CDR3 DNA: TGTGCCAGCAGTTTCCGGGGGCGCGAAGAGACCCAGTACTTC

V gene: TRBV5-6
clone size: -
D gene: TRBD1
J gene: TRBJ2-7
CDR3 protein: CASSLTGVNEQYF
CDR3 DNA: TGTGCCAGCAGCCTAACAGGGGTGAACGAGCAGTACTTC

V gene: TRBV7-2
clone size: few
D gene: -
J gene: TRBJ2-2
CDR3 protein: CASSPDGVNTGELFF
CDR3 DNA: TGTGCCAGCAGCCCCGACGGGGTCAACACCGGGGAGCTGTTTTTT

V gene: TRBV6-5
clone size: -
D gene: TRBD1
J gene: TRBJ2-1
CDR3 protein: CASSYSVQGEQFF
CDR3 DNA: TGTGCCAGCAGTTACTCTGTACAGGGGGAGCAGTTCTTC

V gene: TRBV4-3
clone size: -
D gene: -
J gene: TRBJ1-5
CDR3 protein: CASSQDTGLQPQHF
CDR3 DNA: TGCGCCAGCAGCCAAGATACGGGCCTTCAGCCCCAGCATTTT

V gene: TRBV6-1
clone size: -
D gene: TRBD2
J gene: TRBJ2-2
CDR3 protein: CASSPGLASTGELFF
CDR3 DNA: TGTGCCAGCAGTCCGGGACTAGCTAGCACCGGGGAGCTGTTTTTT

V gene: TRBV9
clone size: -
D gene: TRBD1
J gene: TRBJ1-3
CDR3 protein: CASSVATGVSGNTIYF
CDR3 DNA: TGTGCCAGCAGCGTAGCGACAGGGGTATCTGGAAACACCATATATTTT

V gene: TRBV15
clone size: -
D gene: TRBD1
J gene: TRBJ1-4
CDR3 protein: CATSRGRGQVGVKLFF
CDR3 DNA: TGTGCCACCAGCAGAGGCAGGGGACAGGTCGGGGTGAAACTGTTTTTT

V gene: TRBV6-5
clone size: -
D gene: -
J gene: TRBJ1-2
CDR3 protein: CASAPMVKDGYTF
CDR3 DNA: TGTGCCAGCGCCCCAATGGTTAAAGATGGCTACACCTTC

V gene: TRBV5-1
clone size: -
D gene: -
J gene: TRBJ2-7
CDR3 protein: CASSLVGPFGEQYF
CDR3 DNA: TGCGCCAGCAGCTTGGTAGGCCCCTTTGGCGAGCAGTACTTC

V gene: TRBV27
clone size: once
D gene: TRBD1
J gene: TRBJ2-2
CDR3 protein: CASGRTGTHYTGELFF
CDR3 DNA: TGTGCCAGCGGAAGGACAGGGACGCACTACACCGGGGAGCTGTTTTTT

V gene: TRBV4-2
clone size: -
D gene: TRBD2
J gene: TRBJ2-1
CDR3 protein: CASSPRPGLAGVEASYNEQFF
CDR3 DNA: TGTGCCAGCAGCCCGCGCCCGGGACTAGCGGGAGTAGAGGCCTCCTACAATGAGCAGTTCTTC

V gene: TRBV20-1
clone size: few
D gene: -
J gene: TRBJ2-5
CDR3 protein: CSATSEETQYF
CDR3 DNA: TGCAGTGCCACCAGCGAAGAGACCCAGTACTTC

V gene: TRBV2
clone size: -
D gene: TRBD1
J gene: TRBJ1-5
CDR3 protein: CASSGQGAGNQPQHF
CDR3 DNA: TGTGCCAGCAGTGGACAGGGGGCAGGCAATCAGCCCCAGCATTTT